The following is a TCR beta chain sequence with its context. Each recovered donor of Cohort 3 presented with two negative PCRs, clearance, or symptom resolution. This sample was included in a study of blood T cell repertoires in COVID-19. Whole-study context: Sites in the United States, Italy and Spain provided acute and convalescent COVID-19 samples. T cells, B-cell-depleted T cells, or PBMCs supplied cDNA or gDNA.

Original processing notes: Nucleated cell counts were estimated from reference gene primer amplification. Profiled with immunoSEQ multiplex PCR; TCRdb holds only in-frame clones, not every one. Clonal size and the V and J genes are those of that table, whereas D and trimming came from the DNA. In the table there are around 300,000 clones, roughly 88% of which are singletons. The sequence was collected from a man aged 25-40 years who had recovered from COVID-19. Sequencing used PBMCs or T cells enriched from blood (not recorded which).

In DNA, the CDR3 is TGTGCCAGCAGCAGGGGCGATGGGAATACGCAGTATTTT. It translates to CASSRGDGNTQYF. The V and J genes are TRBV5-6 and TRBJ2-3; the D gene is possibly TRBD1 (5 bases). V was cut by 4 bases and J by 7 bases, with 13 bases left in between. CDR3 length equals 13 residues. The germline V gene has CDR1 SGHDT and CDR2 YYEEEE.